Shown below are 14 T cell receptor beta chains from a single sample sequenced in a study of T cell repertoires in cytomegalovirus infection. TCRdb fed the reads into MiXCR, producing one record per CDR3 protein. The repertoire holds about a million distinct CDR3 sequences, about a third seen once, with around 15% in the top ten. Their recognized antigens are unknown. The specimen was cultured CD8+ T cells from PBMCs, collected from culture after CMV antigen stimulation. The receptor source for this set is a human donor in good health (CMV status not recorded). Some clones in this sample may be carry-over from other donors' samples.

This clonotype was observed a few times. CDR3 amino acids: CASTGGGGFYEQYF. The CDR3 coding sequence is TGTGCCAGTACTGGGGGGGGGGGTTTCTACGAGCAGTACTTC. V gene TRBV6-5 combines with J gene TRBJ2-7; 7 bases map to TRBD2. Germline trimming cut 9 bases from V and 3 bases from J; bases unmatched to any gene: 11. Per the germline V gene, CDR1 is MNHEY and CDR2 is SVGAGI. The CDR3 is made up of 14 amino acids.

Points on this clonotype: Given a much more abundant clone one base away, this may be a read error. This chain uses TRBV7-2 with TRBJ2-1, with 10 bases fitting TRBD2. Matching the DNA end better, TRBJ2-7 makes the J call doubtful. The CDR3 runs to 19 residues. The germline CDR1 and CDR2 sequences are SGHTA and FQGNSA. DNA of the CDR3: TGTGCCAGCAGCTTAGTTGGGACTAGCGTTTACCTCTCCTACAATGAGCAGTACTTC. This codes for CASSLVGTSVYLSYNEQYF.

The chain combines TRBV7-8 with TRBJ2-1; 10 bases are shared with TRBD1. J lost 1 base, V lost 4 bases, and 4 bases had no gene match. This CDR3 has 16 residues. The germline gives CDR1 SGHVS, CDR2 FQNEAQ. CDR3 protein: CASSSDRGPSYNEQFF. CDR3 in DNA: TGTGCCAGCAGCTCCGACAGGGGGCCTTCCTACAATGAGCAGTTCTTC.

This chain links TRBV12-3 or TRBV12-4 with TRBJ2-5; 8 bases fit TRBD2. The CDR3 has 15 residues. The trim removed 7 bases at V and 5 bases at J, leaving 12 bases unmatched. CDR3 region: CASTTGGGTSETQYF. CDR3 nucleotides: TGTGCCAGCACCACGGGGGGGGGGACATCGGAGACCCAGTACTTC.

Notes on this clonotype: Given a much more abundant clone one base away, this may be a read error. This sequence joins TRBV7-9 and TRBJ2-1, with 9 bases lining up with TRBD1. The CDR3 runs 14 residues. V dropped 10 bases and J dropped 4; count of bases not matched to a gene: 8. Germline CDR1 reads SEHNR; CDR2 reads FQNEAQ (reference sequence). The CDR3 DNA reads TGTGCCAACAGACCCGGGACAGGGTACAATGAGCAGTTCTTC. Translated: CANRPGTGYNEQFF.

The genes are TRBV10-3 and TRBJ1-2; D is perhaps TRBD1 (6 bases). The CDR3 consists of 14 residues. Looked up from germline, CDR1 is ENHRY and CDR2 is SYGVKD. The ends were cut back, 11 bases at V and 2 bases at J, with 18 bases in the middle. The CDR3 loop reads CAVLMRGPNYGYTF. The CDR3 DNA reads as TGTGCCGTCCTTATGCGGGGGCCAAACTATGGCTACACCTTC.

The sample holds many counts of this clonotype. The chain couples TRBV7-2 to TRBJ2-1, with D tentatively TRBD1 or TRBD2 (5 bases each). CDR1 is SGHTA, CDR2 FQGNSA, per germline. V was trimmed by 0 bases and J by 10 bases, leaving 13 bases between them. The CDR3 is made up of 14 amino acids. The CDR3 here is CASSLARGRREQFF. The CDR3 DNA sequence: TGTGCCAGCAGCTTAGCCCGGGGACGGCGGGAGCAGTTCTTC.

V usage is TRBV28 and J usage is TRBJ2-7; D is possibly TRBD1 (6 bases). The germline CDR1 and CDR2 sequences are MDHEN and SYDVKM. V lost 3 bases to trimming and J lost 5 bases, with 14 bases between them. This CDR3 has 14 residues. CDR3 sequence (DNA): TGTGCCAGCAGTTTTAGGGGGAGACGAGACGAGCAGTACGTC. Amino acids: CASSFRGRRDEQYV.

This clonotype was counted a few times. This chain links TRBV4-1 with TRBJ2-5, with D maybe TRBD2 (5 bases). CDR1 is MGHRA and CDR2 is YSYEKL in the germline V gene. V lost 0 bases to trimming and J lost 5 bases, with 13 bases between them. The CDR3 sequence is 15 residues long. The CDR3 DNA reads TGCGCCAGCAGCCAAGAGGGGAGTGGTGGGGAGACCCAGTACTTC. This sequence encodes CASSQEGSGGETQYF.

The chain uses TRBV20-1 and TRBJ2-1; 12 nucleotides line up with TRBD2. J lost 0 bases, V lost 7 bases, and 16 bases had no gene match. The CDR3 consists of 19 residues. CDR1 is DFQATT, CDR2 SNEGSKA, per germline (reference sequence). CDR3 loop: CSGVTSGGLFFSSYNEQFF. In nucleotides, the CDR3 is TGCAGTGGAGTGACTAGCGGGGGCCTTTTTTTCAGCTCCTACAATGAGCAGTTCTTC.

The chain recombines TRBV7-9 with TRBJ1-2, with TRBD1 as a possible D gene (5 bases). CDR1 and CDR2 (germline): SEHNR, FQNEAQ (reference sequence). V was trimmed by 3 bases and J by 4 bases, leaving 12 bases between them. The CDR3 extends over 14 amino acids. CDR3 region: CASSLGTSGYGYTF. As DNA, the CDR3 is TGTGCCAGCAGCTTGGGGACGTCGGGCTATGGCTACACCTTC.

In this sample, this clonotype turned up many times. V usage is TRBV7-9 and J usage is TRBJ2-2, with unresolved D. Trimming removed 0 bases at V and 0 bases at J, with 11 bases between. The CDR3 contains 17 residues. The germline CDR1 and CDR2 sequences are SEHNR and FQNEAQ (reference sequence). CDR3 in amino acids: CASSLALKTPNTGELFF. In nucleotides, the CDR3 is TGTGCCAGCAGCTTAGCGTTGAAGACACCGAACACCGGGGAGCTGTTTTTT.

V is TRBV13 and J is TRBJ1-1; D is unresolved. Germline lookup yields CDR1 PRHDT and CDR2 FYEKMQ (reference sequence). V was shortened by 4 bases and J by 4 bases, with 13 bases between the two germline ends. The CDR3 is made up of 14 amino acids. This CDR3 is CASSSLEDGTEAFF. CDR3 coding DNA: TGTGCCAGCAGCTCGCTTGAGGACGGCACTGAAGCTTTCTTT.

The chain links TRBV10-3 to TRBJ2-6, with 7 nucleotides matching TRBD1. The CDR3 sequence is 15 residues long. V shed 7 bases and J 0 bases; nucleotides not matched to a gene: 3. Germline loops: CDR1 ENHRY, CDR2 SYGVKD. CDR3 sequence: CAITGTVSGANVLTF. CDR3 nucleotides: TGTGCCATCACTGGGACAGTCTCTGGGGCCAACGTCCTGACTTTC.